These 20 T cell receptor beta chains originate from one sample sequenced in a study of blood T cells in healthy people across ages. With a J-beta primer mix and a sample-barcoded 5' primer, a second PCR ran about 7 to 12 cycles. TCRdb re-analysed the 5' RACE reads in MiXCR, keeping a single row per CDR3 protein. The sample holds 1.2 million to 1.5 million distinct CDR3 sequences, around 59% seen once. Sequences were obtained from blood. The receptor source for this set is a man younger than 35 in good health.

CDR3 DNA: TGTGCCAGCGCCCAGGGGATCTCCTACGAGCAGTACTTC. Residues: CASAQGISYEQYF. The chain joins TRBV6-6 to TRBJ2-5, with D perhaps TRBD1 (6 bases). The DNA end is a closer match to TRBJ2-7, so the J assignment may be wrong. Germline CDR1 MNHNY, CDR2 SVGAGI (reference sequence). This CDR3 contains 13 residues.

CDR3 coding DNA: TGCGCCAGCAGCGTCGCAGGGGGTAATTCACCCCTCCACTTT. The encoded protein is CASSVAGGNSPLHF. The rearrangement uses TRBV5-1 and TRBJ1-6; 7 bases fit TRBD1. Germline assignment: CDR1 SGHRS and CDR2 YFSETQ. The ends lost 4 bases at V and 6 bases at J; junction bases unmatched: 4. The CDR3 sequence is 14 residues long.

The genes are TRBV7-9 and TRBJ2-6; perhaps TRBD2 as D (5 bases). V was trimmed by 7 bases and J by 2 bases, leaving 9 bases between them. Germline values: CDR1 SEHNR, CDR2 FQNEAQ (reference sequence). The CDR3 contains 14 residues. The CDR3, as DNA: TGTGCCAGCACACTAGGACCTGGGGCCAACGTCCTGACTTTC. It yields the protein CASTLGPGANVLTF.

The J gene is TRBJ2-1, the V gene TRBV5-1, with D perhaps matching TRBD2 (6 bases). The CDR3 loop spans 13 amino acids. Germline CDR1 SGHRS, CDR2 YFSETQ. V dropped 5 bases and J dropped 3 bases, with 9 bases sitting between them. In DNA, the CDR3 is TGCGCCAGCAGTAGGACTAACTACAATGAGCAGTTCTTC. It codes for CASSRTNYNEQFF.

The chain combines TRBV7-9 with TRBJ2-7, with D unclear. Looked up from germline, CDR1 is SEHNR and CDR2 is FQNEAQ (reference sequence). Trimming took off 4 bases at V and 4 bases at J, with 8 bases between the two ends. CDR3 length: 12 amino acids. This CDR3 reads CASSSVQYEQYF. In DNA form, the CDR3 reads TGTGCCAGCAGCTCGGTACAATACGAGCAGTACTTC.

V is TRBV11-2 and J is TRBJ2-5, with D tentatively TRBD1 (6 bases). The J call may be mistaken, given a closer DNA end match to TRBJ2-7. From germline, CDR1 is SGHAT and CDR2 FQNNGV. The CDR3 has 15 residues. The CDR3 loop reads CASSIASRGAYEQYF. The CDR3 bases are TGTGCCAGTAGTATAGCCTCCAGGGGAGCCTACGAGCAGTACTTC.

This clonotype was seen ten or more times. The V and J genes are TRBV5-1 and TRBJ1-6; D may be TRBD1 (5 bases). CDR3 length: 14 residues. Between the trimmed V and J ends, which lost 3 bases and 9 bases, there was a span of 13 bases. Germline assignment: CDR1 SGHRS and CDR2 YFSETQ. The CDR3 loop reads CASSSDGTGSPLHF. The CDR3 coding sequence is TGCGCCAGCAGCTCCGACGGGACCGGTTCACCCCTCCACTTT. Supplemented by reference TRBV5-1 and TRBJ1-6, the full variable domain reads KAGVTQTPRYLIKTRGQQVTLSCSPISGHRSVSWYQQTPGQGLQFLFEYFSETQRNKGNFPGRFSGRQFSNSRSEMNVSTLELGDSALYLCASSSDGTGSPLHFGNGTRLTVT.

J is TRBJ2-5 and V is TRBV12-3 or TRBV12-4; 10 positions agree with TRBD1. There are 16 residues in the CDR3. The V segment lost 4 bases and the J segment 4 bases; nucleotides outside the gene matches: 9. CDR3 DNA: TGTGCCAGCAGTTCCCGGACAGGGGGAATCCCAGAGACCCAGTACTTC. Translation gives CASSSRTGGIPETQYF.

The chain joins TRBV7-6 to TRBJ2-7, with a possible D match to TRBD2 (5 bases). The CDR3 is 15 amino acids. V lost 1 base and J 2 bases, leaving 12 bases between the germline ends. Germline-derived CDR1 and CDR2 are SGHVS and FNYEAQ. The chain's CDR3 is CASSLGVEAAYEQYF. DNA for the CDR3: TGTGCCAGCAGCTTAGGTGTGGAGGCCGCCTACGAGCAGTACTTC.

This sequence joins TRBV25-1 and TRBJ1-6, with D hard to call. Per the germline V gene, CDR1 is MGHDK and CDR2 is SYGVNS. The CDR3 runs 16 residues. V was cut by 6 bases and J by 7 bases, with 19 bases left in between. The CDR3 reads CASRSSARSPNSPLHF. Here the CDR3 DNA reads TGTGCCAGCAGATCGTCAGCCAGATCCCCCAATTCACCCCTCCACTTT.

J is TRBJ2-5 and V is TRBV19, with a tentative D call TRBD2 (5 bases). Matching the DNA end better, TRBJ2-7 makes the J call doubtful. Germline lookup yields CDR1 LNHDA and CDR2 SQIVND (reference sequence). The length of the CDR3 is 15 residues. CDR3 nucleotides: TGTGCCAGTAGTATATCGGGGTATATGACGGACGAGCAGTACTTC. This encodes CASSISGYMTDEQYF.

The J gene is TRBJ2-1, the V gene TRBV20-1; 9 nucleotides align to TRBD1. CDR1 is DFQATT and CDR2 is SNEGSKA in the germline V gene (reference sequence). The CDR3 consists of 14 residues. The junction had 6 bases not matched to a gene; V was cut back by 3 bases and J by 6 bases. CDR3 nucleotides: TGCAGTGCTAGGTTGGGACAGGGACGCAATGAGCAGTTCTTC. Protein sequence: CSARLGQGRNEQFF.

This clonotype was seen a handful of times. CDR3 in DNA: TGCAGCGTTCAGTGGACAGGGCTACTGGACGAGCAGTACTTC. This codes for CSVQWTGLLDEQYF. V and J are TRBV29-1 and TRBJ2-7; 8 nucleotides align to TRBD1. The CDR3 spans 14 residues. Germline V gene sequence: CDR1 SQVTM, CDR2 ANQGSEA. Losses at the gene ends were 5 bases for V and 5 bases for J; bases not matched to a gene: 11.

The CDR3 bases are TGTGCCAGCAGTGGGTTTACCGGGACAGCGACCTACGAGCAGTACTTC. The encoded protein is CASSGFTGTATYEQYF. The chain couples TRBV25-1 to TRBJ2-4, with 7 bases that match TRBD1. The DNA end lines up better with TRBJ2-7; the J call may be wrong. CDR1 and CDR2 from the germline V gene are MGHDK and SYGVNS. This CDR3 spans 16 amino acids.

The rearrangement links TRBV7-9 to TRBJ2-7, with a possible D match to TRBD2 (5 bases). The end of the DNA is better explained by TRBJ2-5, so the J call may be wrong. This CDR3 has 16 residues. CDR1 is SEHNR and CDR2 is FQNEAQ in the germline V gene (reference sequence). CDR3 sequence reads: CASSPSERSGQETQYF. The CDR3 DNA reads TGTGCCAGCAGCCCCTCGGAGCGGTCGGGCCAAGAGACCCAGTACTTC.

The chain joins TRBV7-2 to TRBJ2-1, with unresolved D. The CDR3 runs 12 residues. Per the germline V gene, CDR1 is SGHTA and CDR2 is FQGNSA. V was cut by 1 base and J by 10 bases, with 8 bases left in between. The CDR3 DNA is TGTGCCAGCAGCTTAGTCTGGGGAGAGCAGTTCTTC. Translating gives CASSLVWGEQFF.

J is TRBJ2-3 and V is TRBV11-2; tentatively, D is TRBD1 (6 bases). CDR1 is SGHAT, CDR2 FQNNGV, per germline. The V and J ends lost 1 base and 4 bases respectively, with 12 bases between them. The CDR3 is made up of 15 amino acids. CDR3 nucleotides: TGTGCCAGCAGCTTAGTACAGGGTTCCGCAGATACGCAGTATTTT. It is translated as CASSLVQGSADTQYF.

The V gene is TRBV7-6, the J gene TRBJ1-2; no definite D call. V lost 2 bases, J lost 8 bases, and 12 bases lay in between. CDR3 length: 13 amino acids. Germline loops: CDR1 SGHVS, CDR2 FNYEAQ. CDR3 coding DNA: TGTGCCAGCAGCTTATCCCCTTCGTCCGGCTACACCTTC. The encoded protein is CASSLSPSSGYTF.

This chain connects TRBV7-9 to TRBJ1-1; no firm D call. The CDR3 totals 16 residues. The ends were cut back, 3 bases at V and 2 bases at J, with 16 bases in the middle. Germline V gene sequence: CDR1 SEHNR, CDR2 FQNEAQ (reference sequence). Here the CDR3 reads CASSLVEVRGNTEAFF. The CDR3 DNA reads TGTGCCAGCAGCTTGGTGGAGGTCCGGGGAAACACTGAAGCTTTCTTT.

The J gene is TRBJ2-7, the V gene TRBV27; D call uncertain. CDR1 and CDR2 from the germline V gene are MNHEY and SMNVEV (reference sequence). This CDR3 contains 15 residues. V shed 0 bases and J shed 2 bases, with 11 bases lying between them. The CDR3 nucleotides are TGTGCCAGCAGTTTATCGAACCCGGTGACCTACGAGCAGTACTTC. It yields the protein CASSLSNPVTYEQYF.